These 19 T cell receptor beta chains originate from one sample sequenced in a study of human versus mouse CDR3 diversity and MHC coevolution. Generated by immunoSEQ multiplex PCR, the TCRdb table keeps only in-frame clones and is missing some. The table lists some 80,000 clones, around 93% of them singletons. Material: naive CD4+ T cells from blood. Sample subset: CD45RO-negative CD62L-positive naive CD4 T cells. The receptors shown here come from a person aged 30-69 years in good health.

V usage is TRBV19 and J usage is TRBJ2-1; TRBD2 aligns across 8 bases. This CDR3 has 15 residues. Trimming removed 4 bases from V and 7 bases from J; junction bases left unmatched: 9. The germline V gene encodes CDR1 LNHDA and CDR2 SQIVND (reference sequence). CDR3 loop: CASSRPGGQRNEQFF. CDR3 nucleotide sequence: TGTGCCAGTAGTAGGCCGGGGGGGCAACGGAATGAGCAGTTCTTC.

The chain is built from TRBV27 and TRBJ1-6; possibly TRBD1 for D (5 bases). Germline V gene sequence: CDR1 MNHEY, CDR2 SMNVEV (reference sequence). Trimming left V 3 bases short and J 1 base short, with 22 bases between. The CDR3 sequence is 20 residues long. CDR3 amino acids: CASSFDRGVPSESYNSPLHF. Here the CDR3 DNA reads TGTGCCAGCAGTTTCGATCGGGGGGTTCCTTCGGAGTCCTATAATTCACCCCTCCACTTT.

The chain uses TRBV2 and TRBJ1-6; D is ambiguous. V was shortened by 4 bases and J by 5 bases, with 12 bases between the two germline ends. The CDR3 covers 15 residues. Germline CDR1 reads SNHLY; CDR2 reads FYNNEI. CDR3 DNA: TGTGCCAGCAGTGTTGGAGGTTCTAATAATTCACCCCTCCACTTT. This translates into CASSVGGSNNSPLHF.

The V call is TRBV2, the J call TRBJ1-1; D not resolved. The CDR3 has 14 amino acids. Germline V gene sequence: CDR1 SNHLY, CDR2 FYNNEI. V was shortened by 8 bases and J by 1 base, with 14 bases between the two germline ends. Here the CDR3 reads CASAPLSPNTEAFF. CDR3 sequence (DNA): TGTGCCAGCGCCCCCCTCAGTCCGAACACTGAAGCTTTCTTT.

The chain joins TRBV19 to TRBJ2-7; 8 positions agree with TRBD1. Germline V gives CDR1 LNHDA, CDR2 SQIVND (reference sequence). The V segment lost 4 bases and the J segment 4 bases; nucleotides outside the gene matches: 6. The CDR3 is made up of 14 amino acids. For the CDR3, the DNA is TGTGCCAGTAGTAGTGGACAGGGAGGATACGAGCAGTACTTC. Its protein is CASSSGQGGYEQYF.

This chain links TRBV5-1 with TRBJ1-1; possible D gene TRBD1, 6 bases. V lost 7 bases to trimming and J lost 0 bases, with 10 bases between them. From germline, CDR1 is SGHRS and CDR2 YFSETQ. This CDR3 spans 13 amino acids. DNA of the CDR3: TGCGCCAGCCGTGGGGACATGAACACTGAAGCTTTCTTT. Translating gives CASRGDMNTEAFF.

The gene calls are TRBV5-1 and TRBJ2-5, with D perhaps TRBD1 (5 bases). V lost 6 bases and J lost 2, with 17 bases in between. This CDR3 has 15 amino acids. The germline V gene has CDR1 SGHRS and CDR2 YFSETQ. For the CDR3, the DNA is TGCGCCAGCACCCCAAATGACAGTCCTCAAGAGACCCAGTACTTC. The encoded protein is CASTPNDSPQETQYF. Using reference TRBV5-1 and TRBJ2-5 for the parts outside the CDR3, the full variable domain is KAGVTQTPRYLIKTRGQQVTLSCSPISGHRSVSWYQQTPGQGLQFLFEYFSETQRNKGNFPGRFSGRQFSNSRSEMNVSTLELGDSALYLCASTPNDSPQETQYFGPGTRLLVL.

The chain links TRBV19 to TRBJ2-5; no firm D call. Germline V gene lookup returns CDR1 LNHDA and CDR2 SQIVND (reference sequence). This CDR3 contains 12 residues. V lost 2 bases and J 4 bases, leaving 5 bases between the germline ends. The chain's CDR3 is CASSIIGETQYF. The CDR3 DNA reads TGTGCCAGTAGTATAATCGGAGAGACCCAGTACTTC.

CDR3 in amino acids: CASSVTSGRPLWTDTQYF. The CDR3 DNA sequence: TGTGCCAGCAGCGTGACTAGCGGGAGACCCCTCTGGACAGATACGCAGTATTTT. V usage is TRBV9 and J usage is TRBJ2-3, with TRBD2 identical over 12 bases. V was clipped by 2 bases and J by 3 bases; unmatched bases: 10. Germline V gene lookup returns CDR1 SGDLS and CDR2 YYNGEE. The CDR3 is made up of 18 amino acids.

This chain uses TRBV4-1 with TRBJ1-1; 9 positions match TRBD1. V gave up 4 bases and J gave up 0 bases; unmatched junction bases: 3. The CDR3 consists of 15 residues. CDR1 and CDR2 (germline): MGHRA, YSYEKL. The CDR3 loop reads CASSRGTGLNTEAFF. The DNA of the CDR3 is TGCGCCAGCAGCCGAGGGACAGGGTTGAACACTGAAGCTTTCTTT.

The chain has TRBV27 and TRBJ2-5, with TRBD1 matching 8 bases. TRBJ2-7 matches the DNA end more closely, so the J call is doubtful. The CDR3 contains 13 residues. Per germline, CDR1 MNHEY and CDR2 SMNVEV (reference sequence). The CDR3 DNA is TGTGCCAGCAGAGGACAGGGTTCCTACGAGCAGTACTTC. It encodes CASRGQGSYEQYF.

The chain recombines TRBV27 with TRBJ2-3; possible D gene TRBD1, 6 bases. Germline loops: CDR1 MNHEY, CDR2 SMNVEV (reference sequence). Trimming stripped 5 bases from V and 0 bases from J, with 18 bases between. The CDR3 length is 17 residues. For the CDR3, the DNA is TGTGCCAGCAGTCCCCCCCGACAGGCAGCTAGCACAGATACGCAGTATTTT. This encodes CASSPPRQAASTDTQYF.

CDR3 sequence reads: CAWSVLMNTEAFF. Written as DNA, the CDR3 is TGTGCCTGGAGTGTTTTAATGAACACTGAAGCTTTCTTT. The genes are TRBV30 and TRBJ1-1; D is unclear. V was clipped by 0 bases and J by 0 bases, with 5 bases between them. CDR1 GTSNPN and CDR2 SVGIG come from the germline V gene (reference sequence). This CDR3 contains 13 residues.

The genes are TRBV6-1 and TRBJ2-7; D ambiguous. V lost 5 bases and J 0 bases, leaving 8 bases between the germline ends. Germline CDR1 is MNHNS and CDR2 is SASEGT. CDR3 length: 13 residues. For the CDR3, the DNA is TGTGCCAGCAGTCGAAAGAGCTCCTACGAGCAGTACTTC. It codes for CASSRKSSYEQYF.

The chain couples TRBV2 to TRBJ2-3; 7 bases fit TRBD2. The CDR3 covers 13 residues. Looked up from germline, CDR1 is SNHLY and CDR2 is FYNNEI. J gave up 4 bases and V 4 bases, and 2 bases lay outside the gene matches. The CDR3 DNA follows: TGTGCCAGCAGTGTTACTAGCGCAGATACGCAGTATTTT. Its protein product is CASSVTSADTQYF.

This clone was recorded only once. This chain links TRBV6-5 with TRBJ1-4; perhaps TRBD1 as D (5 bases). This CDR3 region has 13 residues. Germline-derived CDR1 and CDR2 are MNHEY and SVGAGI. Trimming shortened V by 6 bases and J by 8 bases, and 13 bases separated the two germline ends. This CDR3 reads CASSPPGVEKLFF. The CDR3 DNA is TGTGCCAGCAGCCCCCCGGGGGTAGAAAAACTGTTTTTT.

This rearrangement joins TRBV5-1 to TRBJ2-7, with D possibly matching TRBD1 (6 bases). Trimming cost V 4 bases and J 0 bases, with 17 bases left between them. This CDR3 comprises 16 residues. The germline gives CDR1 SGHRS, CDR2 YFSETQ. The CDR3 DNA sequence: TGCGCCAGCAGCGACTTATTCCGGGACACCTCCTACGAGCAGTACTTC. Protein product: CASSDLFRDTSYEQYF.

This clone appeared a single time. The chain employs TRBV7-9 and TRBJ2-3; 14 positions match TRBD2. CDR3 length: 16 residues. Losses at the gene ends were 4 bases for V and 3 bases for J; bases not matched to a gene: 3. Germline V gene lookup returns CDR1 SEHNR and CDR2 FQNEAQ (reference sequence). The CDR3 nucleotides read TGTGCCAGCAGCTCCGGGACTAGCGGGAGTACAGATACGCAGTATTTT. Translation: CASSSGTSGSTDTQYF.

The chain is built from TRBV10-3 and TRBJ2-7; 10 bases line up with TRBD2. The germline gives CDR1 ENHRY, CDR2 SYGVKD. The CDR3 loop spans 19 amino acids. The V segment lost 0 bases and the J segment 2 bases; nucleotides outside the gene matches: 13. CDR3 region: CAISESVLGLAGETYEQYF. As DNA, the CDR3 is TGTGCCATCAGTGAGTCAGTATTGGGTCTAGCGGGGGAGACCTACGAGCAGTACTTC.